A selection of T cell receptor beta chains follows, all from one sample in a study of blood T cell repertoires in COVID-19. Sequencing used immunoSEQ multiplex PCR; TCRdb keeps in-frame clones, though not all of them. This table has around 400,000 clones, more than 70% appearing once. The sequencing input was peripheral blood. These receptors all stem from a woman between 25 and 40 years old with COVID-19, enrolled during active disease. Each CDR3 is given with its conserved first and last residue. Each record gives: CDR3 protein, CDR3 DNA, clone size, V gene, J gene, D gene. D genes are given only for firm matches. Expanded clones get a size class; other rows say once, few or many, or leave the size out.

CDR3 protein: CAWSSGTGNIQYF; CDR3 DNA: TGTGCCTGGAGCTCCGGGACAGGAAACATTCAGTACTTC; clone size: .; V gene: TRBV30; J gene: TRBJ2-4; D gene: TRBD1
CDR3 protein: CASSESVAGGSEQFF; CDR3 DNA: TGCGCCAGCAGTGAGTCGGTAGCGGGAGGATCTGAGCAGTTCTTC; clone size: .; V gene: TRBV10-1; J gene: TRBJ2-1; D gene: TRBD2
CDR3 protein: CASSETGSGGEQYF; CDR3 DNA: TGTGCCAGCAGTGAAACAGGCAGTGGTGGCGAGCAGTACTTC; clone size: few; V gene: TRBV2; J gene: TRBJ2-7; D gene: .
CDR3 protein: CASSPGTPETQYF; CDR3 DNA: TGTGCCAGCAGCCCCGGGACTCCAGAGACCCAGTACTTC; clone size: .; V gene: TRBV6-6; J gene: TRBJ2-5; D gene: .
CDR3 protein: CASSPTSDEQFF; CDR3 DNA: TGTGCCAGCTCCCCGACTAGCGATGAGCAGTTCTTC; clone size: .; V gene: TRBV18; J gene: TRBJ2-1; D gene: TRBD2
CDR3 protein: CASSFKEPYGYTF; CDR3 DNA: TGTGCCAGCAGCTTTAAAGAGCCCTATGGCTACACCTTC; clone size: once; V gene: TRBV7-9; J gene: TRBJ1-2; D gene: .
CDR3 protein: CASSQDREGGNTIYF; CDR3 DNA: TGTGCCAGCAGCCAAGACAGGGAGGGAGGAAACACCATATATTTT; clone size: few; V gene: TRBV4-2; J gene: TRBJ1-3; D gene: .
CDR3 protein: CASSIGTGFGGYTF; CDR3 DNA: TGCGCCAGCAGCATCGGGACAGGGTTCGGTGGCTACACCTTC; clone size: .; V gene: TRBV5-1; J gene: TRBJ1-2; D gene: TRBD1
CDR3 protein: CASSLRGNTADTQYF; CDR3 DNA: TGCGCCAGCAGCTTGAGGGGGAATACGGCAGATACGCAGTATTTT; clone size: .; V gene: TRBV5-1; J gene: TRBJ2-3; D gene: .
CDR3 protein: CASSYSEGNTEAFF; CDR3 DNA: TGTGCCAGCAGTTACTCGGAGGGTAACACTGAAGCTTTCTTT; clone size: .; V gene: TRBV6-5; J gene: TRBJ1-1; D gene: .
CDR3 protein: CASSPPRAGRDTYEQYF; CDR3 DNA: TGTGCCAGCAGCCCTCCCCGAGCCGGCAGGGACACCTACGAGCAGTACTTC; clone size: .; V gene: TRBV27; J gene: TRBJ2-7; D gene: .